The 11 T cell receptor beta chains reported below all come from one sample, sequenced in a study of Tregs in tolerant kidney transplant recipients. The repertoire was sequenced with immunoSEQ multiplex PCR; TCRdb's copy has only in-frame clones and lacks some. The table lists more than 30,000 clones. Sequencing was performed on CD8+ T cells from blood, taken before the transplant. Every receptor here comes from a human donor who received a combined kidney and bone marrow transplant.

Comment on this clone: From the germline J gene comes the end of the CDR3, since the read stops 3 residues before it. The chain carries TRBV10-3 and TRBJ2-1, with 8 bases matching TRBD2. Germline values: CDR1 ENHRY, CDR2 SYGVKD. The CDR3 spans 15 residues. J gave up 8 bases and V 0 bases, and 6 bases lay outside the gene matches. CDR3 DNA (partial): TGTGCCATCAGTGAGTCGATGGCGGGAGGTCATGAG. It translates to CAISESMAGGHE. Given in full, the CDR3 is CAISESMAGGHEQFF.

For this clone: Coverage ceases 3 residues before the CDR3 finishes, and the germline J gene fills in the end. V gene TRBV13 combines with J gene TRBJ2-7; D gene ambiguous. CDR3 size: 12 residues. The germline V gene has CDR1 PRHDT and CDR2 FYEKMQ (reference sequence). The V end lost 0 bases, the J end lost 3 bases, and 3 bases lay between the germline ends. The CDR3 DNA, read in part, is TGTGCCAGCAGCTTAGGCAGCTACGAG. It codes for CASSLGSYE. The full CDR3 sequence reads CASSLGSYEQYF.

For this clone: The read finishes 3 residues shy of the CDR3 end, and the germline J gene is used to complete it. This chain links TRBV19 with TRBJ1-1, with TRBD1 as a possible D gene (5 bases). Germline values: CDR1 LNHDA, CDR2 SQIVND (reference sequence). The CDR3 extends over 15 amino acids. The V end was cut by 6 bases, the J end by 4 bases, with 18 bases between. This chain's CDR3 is CASRDFGGGSTEAFF. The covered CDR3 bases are TGTGCCAGTAGAGACTTCGGGGGGGGAAGCACTGAA. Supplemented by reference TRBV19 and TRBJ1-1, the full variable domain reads DGGITQSPKYLFRKEGQNVTLSCEQNLNHDAMYWYRQDPGQGLRLIYYSQIVNDFQKGDIAEGYSVSREKKESFPLTVTSAQKNPTAFYLCASRDFGGGSTEAFFGQGTRLTVV.

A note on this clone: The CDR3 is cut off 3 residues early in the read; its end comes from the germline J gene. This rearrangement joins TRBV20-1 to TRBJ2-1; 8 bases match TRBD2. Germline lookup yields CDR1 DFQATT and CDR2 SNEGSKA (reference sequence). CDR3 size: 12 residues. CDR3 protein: CASGGGDNEQFF. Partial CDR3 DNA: TGCGCCAGCGGGGGAGGTGACAATGAG.

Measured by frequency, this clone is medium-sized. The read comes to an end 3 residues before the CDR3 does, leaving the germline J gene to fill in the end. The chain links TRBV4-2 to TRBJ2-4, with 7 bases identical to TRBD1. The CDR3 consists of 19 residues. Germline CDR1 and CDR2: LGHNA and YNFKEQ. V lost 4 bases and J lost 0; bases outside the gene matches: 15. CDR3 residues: CASSPPPGQPRIAKNIQYF. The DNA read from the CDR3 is TGTGCCAGCAGCCCACCCCCGGGACAGCCAAGGATAGCCAAAAACATT.

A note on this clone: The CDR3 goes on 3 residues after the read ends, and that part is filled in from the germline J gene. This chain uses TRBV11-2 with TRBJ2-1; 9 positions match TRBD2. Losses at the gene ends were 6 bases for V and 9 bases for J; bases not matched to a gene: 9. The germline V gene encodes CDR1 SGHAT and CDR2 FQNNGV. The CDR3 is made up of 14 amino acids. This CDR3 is CASRDSGSLGEQFF. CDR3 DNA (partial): TGTGCCAGCAGGGATAGCGGGAGTTTGGGTGAG.

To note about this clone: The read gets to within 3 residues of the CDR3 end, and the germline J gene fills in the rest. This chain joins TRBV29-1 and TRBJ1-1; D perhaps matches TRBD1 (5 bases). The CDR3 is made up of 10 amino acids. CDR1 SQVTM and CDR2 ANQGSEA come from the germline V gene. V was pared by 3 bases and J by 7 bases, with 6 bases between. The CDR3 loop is CSVDQGEAFF. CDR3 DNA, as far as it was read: TGCAGCGTTGACCAGGGTGAA.

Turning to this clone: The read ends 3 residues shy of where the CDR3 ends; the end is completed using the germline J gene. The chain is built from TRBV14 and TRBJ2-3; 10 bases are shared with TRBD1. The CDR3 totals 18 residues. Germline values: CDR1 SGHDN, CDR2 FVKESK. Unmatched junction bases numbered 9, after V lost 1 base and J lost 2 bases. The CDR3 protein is CASSQGFGTGDFTDTQYF. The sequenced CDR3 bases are TGTGCCAGCAGCCAAGGTTTTGGGACAGGGGACTTCACAGATACG.

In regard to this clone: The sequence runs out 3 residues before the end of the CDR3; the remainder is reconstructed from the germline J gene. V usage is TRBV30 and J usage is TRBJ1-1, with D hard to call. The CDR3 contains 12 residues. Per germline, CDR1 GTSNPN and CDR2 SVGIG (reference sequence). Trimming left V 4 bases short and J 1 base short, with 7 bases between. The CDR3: CAWTLGNTEAFF. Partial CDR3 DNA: TGTGCCTGGACCCTAGGGAACACTGAA.

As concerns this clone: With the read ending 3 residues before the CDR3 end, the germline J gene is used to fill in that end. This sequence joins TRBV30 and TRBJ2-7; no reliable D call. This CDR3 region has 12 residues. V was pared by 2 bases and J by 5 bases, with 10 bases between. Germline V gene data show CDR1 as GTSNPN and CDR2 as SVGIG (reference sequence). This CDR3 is CAWSSGTDEQYF. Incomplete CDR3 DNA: TGTGCCTGGAGTTCAGGCACCGACGAG.

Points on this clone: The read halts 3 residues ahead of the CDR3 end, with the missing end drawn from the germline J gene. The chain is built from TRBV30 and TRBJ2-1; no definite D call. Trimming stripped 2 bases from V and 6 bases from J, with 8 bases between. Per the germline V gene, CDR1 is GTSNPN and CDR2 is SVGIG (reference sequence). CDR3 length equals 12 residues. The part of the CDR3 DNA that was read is TGTGCCTGGAGTTTTCAACTCAATGAG. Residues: CAWSFQLNE. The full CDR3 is CAWSFQLNEQFF.